This entry concerns a single T cell receptor beta chain. The same CDR3 arises from other DNA sequences in this sample as well. The table came from immunoSEQ multiplex PCR; TCRdb's copy has only in-frame clones and leaves some out. The sample has more than 300,000 clones, roughly 90% seen once. This record comes from a study of cytomegalovirus exposure and HLA in healthy donors. CDR1 is SGHTA, CDR2 FQGNSA, per germline. V was clipped by 4 bases and J by 3 bases; unmatched bases: 2. The CDR3 covers 14 residues. The sequenced material came from PBMCs. V is TRBV7-2 and J is TRBJ2-7, with TRBD2 matching over 11 bases. This TCR came from a woman under 30 in good health and CMV-seronegative. The CDR3 spells CASSSTSGSYEQYF. The CDR3 DNA is TGTGCCAGCAGCTCCACTAGCGGGAGCTACGAGCAGTACTTC.